At least ten counts were recorded for the clone carrying this T cell receptor (beta chain). Antigen specificity is unknown. One entry per CDR3 protein results from TCRdb running MiXCR on the 5' RACE reads. The sample includes 330,000 or so distinct CDR3 sequences, approximately 8% of them seen just once. The CDR3 has 14 amino acids. Trimming removed 7 bases at V and 2 bases at J, with 15 bases between. The record originates from a study of CD8 T cells in ankylosing spondylitis. Findings of the study overall: Certain motif variants had earlier appeared in reactive arthritis synovial fluid and blood. A motif of 8 or 9 highly homologous TCR beta variants was seen as apparently characteristic of ankylosing spondylitis blood. Disease-linked clones had a CD8+ phenotype and relatively low frequency in peripheral blood.

The sequence derives from a male donor with ankylosing spondylitis. The chain has TRBV12-3 or TRBV12-4 and TRBJ2-7, with D perhaps given as TRBD1 or TRBD2 (5 bases each). Material: blood, either unsorted or a sorted T cell fraction (not recorded which). CDR3 sequence reads: CASTPRDGPYEQYF. The CDR3 nucleotides read TGTGCCAGCACCCCCCGGGACGGTCCCTACGAGCAGTACTTC.